This T cell receptor beta chain emerged from a study of blood T cell repertoires in COVID-19. Clones were read by immunoSEQ multiplex PCR, and TCRdb kept only the in-frame ones, dropping some. The sample lists under 350,000 clones, under 90% occurring once. This TCR derives from a woman in her 30s with COVID-19, enrolled during active disease. The sequenced sample consisted of peripheral blood.

Here the CDR3 reads CASSFARETQYF. CDR3 coding DNA: TGTGCCAGCAGTTTCGCTCGGGAGACCCAGTACTTC. The chain links TRBV25-1 to TRBJ2-5; D is unresolved. The CDR3 extends over 12 amino acids. CDR1 and CDR2 (germline): MGHDK, SYGVNS. Trimming cost V 5 bases and J 5 bases, with 9 bases left between them.